A selection of T cell receptor beta chains follows, all from one sample in a study of OX40 agonist ivuxolimab in advanced cancers. Repertoires were generated with immunoSEQ multiplex PCR, while TCRdb's copy carries only in-frame clones and drops some. The profile shows some 50,000 clones, 88% of them singletons. The sample in question was CD4+ or CD8+ T cells sorted from blood, obtained in a trial of the OX40 agonist ivuxolimab. These receptors were obtained from an adult with an advanced solid tumor such as melanoma, head and neck, liver or kidney cancer. Each CDR3 is given with its conserved first and last residue. The D gene is left open where the match is weak. Where a row states a size, it is once, few, many or the class of an expanded clone; other rows omit it.

>.|TRBV28|.|TRBJ2-7
CASSFARTYEQYF
TGTGCCAGCAGTTTCGCCCGGACCTACGAGCAGTACTTC
>.|TRBV11-3|.|TRBJ2-1
CASSLDPASYNEQFF
TGTGCCAGCAGCTTGGACCCGGCCTCCTACAATGAGCAGTTCTTC
>TRBD2|TRBV2|.|TRBJ2-3
CASFMAGAPDTQYF
TGTGCCAGCTTCATGGCGGGAGCCCCAGATACGCAGTATTTT
>.|TRBV28|.|TRBJ2-7
CASSLEGDPYEQYF
TGTGCCAGCAGCCTCGAAGGGGACCCTTACGAGCAGTACTTC
>.|TRBV19|.|TRBJ1-1
CASTENTEAFF
TGTGCCAGTACAGAGAACACTGAAGCTTTCTTT
>.|TRBV7-9|.|TRBJ2-7
CASSSSIGWYEQYF
TGTGCCAGCAGCTCTAGCATCGGGTGGTACGAGCAGTACTTC
>.|TRBV14|.|TRBJ2-7
CASSQDGWRDEQYF
TGTGCCAGCAGCCAAGATGGATGGAGGGACGAGCAGTACTTC
>.|TRBV19|.|TRBJ1-5
CASRDTSNQPQHF
TGTGCCAGTCGGGACACTAGCAATCAGCCCCAGCATTTT
>.|TRBV11-1|.|TRBJ2-1
CASSEQRTAGHEQFF
TGTGCCAGCAGCGAACAGAGGACAGCGGGGCATGAGCAGTTCTTC
>.|TRBV5-1|.|TRBJ1-3
CASSHDGTGNTIYF
TGCGCCAGCAGCCACGACGGGACTGGAAACACCATATATTTT
>.|TRBV2|.|TRBJ2-1
CASAPLTSGMARNEQFF
TGTGCCAGCGCCCCCCTTACATCTGGGATGGCGCGGAATGAGCAGTTCTTC
>TRBD1|TRBV28|once|TRBJ1-4
CASSQPPGTGNEKLFF
TGTGCCAGCAGTCAACCGCCCGGGACAGGGAATGAAAAACTGTTTTTT
>TRBD1|TRBV2|.|TRBJ2-7
CASGSPGQGRYEQYF
TGTGCCAGCGGATCCCCGGGACAGGGGCGTTACGAGCAGTACTTC